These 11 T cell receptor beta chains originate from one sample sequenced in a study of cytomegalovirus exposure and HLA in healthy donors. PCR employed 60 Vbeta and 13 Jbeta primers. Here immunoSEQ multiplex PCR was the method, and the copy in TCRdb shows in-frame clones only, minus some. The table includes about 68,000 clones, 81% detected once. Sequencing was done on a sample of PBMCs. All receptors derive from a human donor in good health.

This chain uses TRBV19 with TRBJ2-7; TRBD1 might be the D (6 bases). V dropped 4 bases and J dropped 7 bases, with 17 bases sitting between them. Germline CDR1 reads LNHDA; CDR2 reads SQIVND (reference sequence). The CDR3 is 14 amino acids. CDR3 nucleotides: TGTGCCAGTAGTAAGACCAGGACAGATTCGGAGCAGTACTTC. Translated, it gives CASSKTRTDSEQYF.

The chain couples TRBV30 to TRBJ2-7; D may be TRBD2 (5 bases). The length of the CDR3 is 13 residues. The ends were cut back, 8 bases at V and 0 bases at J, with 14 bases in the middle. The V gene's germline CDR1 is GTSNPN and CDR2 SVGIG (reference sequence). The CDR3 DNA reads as TGTGCCGGCGTAGCTGGGAGCTCCTACGAGCAGTACTTC. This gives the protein CAGVAGSSYEQYF.

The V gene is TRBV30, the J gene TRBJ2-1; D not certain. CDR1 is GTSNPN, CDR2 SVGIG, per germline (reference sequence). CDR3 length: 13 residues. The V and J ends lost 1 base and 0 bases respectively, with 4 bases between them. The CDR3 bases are TGTGCCTGGAGTGGGAGCTCCTACAATGAGCAGTTCTTC. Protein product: CAWSGSSYNEQFF. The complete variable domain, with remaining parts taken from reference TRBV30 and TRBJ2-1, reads SQTIHQWPATLVQPVGSPLSLECTVEGTSNPNLYWYRQAAGRGLQLLFYSVGIGQISSEVPQNLSASRPQDRQFILSSKKLLLSDSGFYLCAWSGSSYNEQFFGPGTRLTVL.

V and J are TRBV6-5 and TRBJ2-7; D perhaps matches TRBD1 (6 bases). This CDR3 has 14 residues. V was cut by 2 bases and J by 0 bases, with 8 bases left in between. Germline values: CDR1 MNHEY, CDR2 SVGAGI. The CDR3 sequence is CASSYTGSSYEQYF. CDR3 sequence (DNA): TGTGCCAGCAGTTACACAGGGAGCTCCTACGAGCAGTACTTC.

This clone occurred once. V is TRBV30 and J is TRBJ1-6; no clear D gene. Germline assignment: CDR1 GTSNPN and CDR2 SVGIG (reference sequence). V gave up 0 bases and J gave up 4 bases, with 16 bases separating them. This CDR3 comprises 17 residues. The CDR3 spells CAWSVSPIVGYNSPLHF. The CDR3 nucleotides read TGTGCCTGGAGTGTATCCCCCATAGTTGGTTATAATTCACCCCTCCACTTT.

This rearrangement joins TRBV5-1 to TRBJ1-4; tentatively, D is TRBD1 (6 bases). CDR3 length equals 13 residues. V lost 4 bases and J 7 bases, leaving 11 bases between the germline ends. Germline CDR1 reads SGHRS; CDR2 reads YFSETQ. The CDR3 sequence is CASSPDRPEKLFF. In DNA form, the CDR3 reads TGCGCCAGCAGCCCGGACAGACCTGAAAAACTGTTTTTT.

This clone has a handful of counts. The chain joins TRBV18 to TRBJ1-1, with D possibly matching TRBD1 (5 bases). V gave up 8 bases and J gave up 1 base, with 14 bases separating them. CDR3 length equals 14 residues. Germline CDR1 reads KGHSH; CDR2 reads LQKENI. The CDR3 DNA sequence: TGTGCCAGCCACTCGAGTAGGGGGAACACTGAAGCTTTCTTT. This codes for CASHSSRGNTEAFF.

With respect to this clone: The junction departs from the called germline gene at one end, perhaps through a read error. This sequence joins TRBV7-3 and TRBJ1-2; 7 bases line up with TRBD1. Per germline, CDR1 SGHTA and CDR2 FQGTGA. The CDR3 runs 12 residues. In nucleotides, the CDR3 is TGTGCCAGCAGCTCATATTCCGGGACAGCCGTCTTC. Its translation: CASSSYSGTAVF.

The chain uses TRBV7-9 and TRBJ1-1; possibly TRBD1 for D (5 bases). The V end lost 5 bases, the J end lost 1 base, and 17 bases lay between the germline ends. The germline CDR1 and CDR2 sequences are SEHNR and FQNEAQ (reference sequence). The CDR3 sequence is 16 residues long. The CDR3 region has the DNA TGTGCCAGCAGCCCTAATGGGGGAGGGTCGAACACTGAAGCTTTCTTT. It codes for CASSPNGGGSNTEAFF.

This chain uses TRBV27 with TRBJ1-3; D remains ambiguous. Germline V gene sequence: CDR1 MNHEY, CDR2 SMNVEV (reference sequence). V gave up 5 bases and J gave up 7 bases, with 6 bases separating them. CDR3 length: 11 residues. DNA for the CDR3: TGTGCCAGCAGTGTCACTAACACCATATATTTT. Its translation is CASSVTNTIYF.

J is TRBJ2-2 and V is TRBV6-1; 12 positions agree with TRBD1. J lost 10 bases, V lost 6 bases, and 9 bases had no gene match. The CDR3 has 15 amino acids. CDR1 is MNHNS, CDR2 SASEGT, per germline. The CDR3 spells CASRVRDRGPEELFF. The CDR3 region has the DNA TGTGCCAGCAGGGTCCGGGACAGGGGGCCGGAGGAGCTGTTTTTT.